This TCR beta chain derives from a study of cytomegalovirus exposure and HLA in healthy donors. This clone was counted a few times. Its antigen is unknown. The PCR ran on 60 Vbeta and 13 Jbeta primers. Assay: immunoSEQ multiplex PCR; the TCRdb copy retains only in-frame clones and omits some. Of around 150,000 clones in the sample, approximately 70% are singletons; the top ten hold approximately 1.7%. Findings and caveats of the study: Productive status was seen about 87% or about 30% of the time for most TCR beta V segments in an earlier analysis. Researchers catalogued 150 or so TCR beta chains as cytomegalovirus-associated.

The sequencing sample was made of PBMCs. The sequence derives from a human donor in good health.

CDR3 sequence reads: CASSLAAGDYGYTF. CDR3 nucleotides: TGCGCCAGCAGCTTGGCGGCAGGGGATTATGGCTACACCTTC. The chain uses TRBV5-1 and TRBJ1-2; possible D gene TRBD1, 6 bases. Trimming removed 0 bases from V and 5 bases from J, with 11 bases in between. The CDR3 has 14 residues. CDR1 is SGHRS and CDR2 is YFSETQ in the germline V gene.